This entry is about one T cell receptor beta chain. It has no known antigen specificity. Base quality data are lacking; no much larger clone is found one base away. Taken from cysteine to phenylalanine, the CDR3 has 16 residues. Of all the DNA, just the CDR3 is kept, 48 bases in frame from base 1. The germline V and J ends show losses of 3 bases and 0 bases respectively, and no gene match explains 5 bases of the junction. CDR1 and CDR2 are read off the germline V gene (reference sequence) as LGHDT and YNNKEL. TCRbeta CDR3 regions were amplified from genomic DNA by means of the immunoSEQ Assay, a bias-controlled multiplex PCR. For the original study's pipeline: Within the assay, amplification of reference gene primers was used to estimate how many nucleated cells each sample contained. To quantify the absolute abundance of each unique TCRbeta CDR3 rearrangement, sequence reads were collapsed and filtered. Productive Simpson clonality was computed per sample as the square root of Simpson's diversity index over productive rearrangements. TCRdb mirrors the immuneACCESS table, restricted to in-frame sequences. Some clones are absent from its copies; in checked studies, under half trace to an unresolved V gene, and the reason for the others is unknown. V, J and clone size derive from that table, while D and trimming were established from the DNA sequence. This sample is represented by approximately 74,000 clones; approximately 85% of them were singletons. The ten largest clones represent 30% to 45% of the sample.

The data are from a study of blood T cell repertoires in COVID-19 (dated by TCRdb to between 2020 and 2021). At the level of the whole study: The collaborator samples originated in the United States, Italy and Spain and spanned the acute and convalescent phases of COVID-19. Samples were obtained from the ongoing ImmuneRACE study (first 160 participants) and from 1,000 to 1,500 subjects provided by 6 global collaborators. Where available, HLA class I and class II types were obtained from metadata supplied by the sample provider rather than from assay-based typing. The prospective study material was composed of cDNA or gDNA derived from T cells, B-cell-depleted T cells, or PBMCs. Deeply sampled blood TCRbeta repertoires from subjects exposed to, actively infected with, or recovered from COVID-19 were included in the dataset. The repertoires were released in a freely available public database intended as a resource for research on the immune response to SARS-CoV-2. The sample metadata nearly always contained a de-identified subject ID, COVID-19 status, age in years and sex.

Overall study results and their limits: The quantity of clinical and demographic metadata differed by source and by participant and was supplied without curation.

Whole blood was collected in K2EDTA tubes by collaborating institutions according to the institutions' own protocols. For TCRbeta analysis, collaborators shipped samples in one of three forms: frozen whole blood, isolated PBMCs, or DNA extracted from either of those sample types. The receptor chain draws on TRBV3-1 (or the pseudogene TRBV3-2) and TRBJ2-5, with 9 bases matching TRBD2. The source of this sequence is a man aged 65-85 years with acute or convalescent COVID-19. The material sequenced was peripheral blood. The sequenced DNA is TGTGCCAGCAGCCAGTGGTTAGCGGGGGACCAAGAGACCCAGTACTTC. Its amino acids are CASSQWLAGDQETQYF.